A selection of T cell receptor beta chains follows, all from one sample in a study of blood T cell repertoires in COVID-19. Sequencing used immunoSEQ multiplex PCR; TCRdb keeps in-frame clones, though not all of them. The sample lists some 120,000 clones; 70% to 85% were seen once. Sequenced material: peripheral blood. The receptor source for this set is a human donor with acute or convalescent COVID-19. The donor label of this sample is uncertain. The conserved cysteine and the conserved F or W are not part of the CDR3 here. Some rows have no size entry. The others give once, few or many, or a class for an expanded clone.

size: -; J: TRBJ2-3; V: TRBV6-2/TRBV6-3; CDR3: ASSYGGAANTQY
size: -; J: TRBJ2-1; V: TRBV10-3; CDR3: AISESGRGARDNEQF
size: -; J: TRBJ2-3; V: TRBV19; CDR3: ASSRSGGADTQY
size: -; J: TRBJ2-7; V: TRBV4-2; CDR3: ASSLSGGDSYEQY
size: many; J: TRBJ1-6; V: TRBV4-1; CDR3: ASSQTITRGPSPLH
size: -; J: TRBJ1-1; V: TRBV6-5; CDR3: ASSPVSTGLVGAF
size: -; J: TRBJ1-3; V: TRBV5-6; CDR3: ASSFPPGSSGNTIY
size: -; J: TRBJ1-1; V: TRBV10-2; CDR3: ASRGQGANTEAF
size: -; J: TRBJ2-7; V: TRBV10-2; CDR3: ASSDRGQGLTYEQY
size: -; J: TRBJ2-2; V: TRBV4-1; CDR3: ASSPGLAGRTGELF
size: few; J: TRBJ1-1; V: TRBV7-6; CDR3: ASARQGRGGYTEAF
size: -; J: TRBJ2-3; V: TRBV2; CDR3: ASRLTSGGTDTQY
size: -; J: TRBJ2-3; V: TRBV30; CDR3: AWSGVGDTQY
size: -; J: TRBJ2-1; V: TRBV20-1; CDR3: SARDGTGRF
size: once; J: TRBJ1-6; V: TRBV25-1; CDR3: ASSDRASSPLH
size: -; J: TRBJ2-1; V: TRBV19; CDR3: ASSSFGGNEQF
size: -; J: TRBJ2-2; V: TRBV11-3; CDR3: ASSGQGLTGELF
size: -; J: TRBJ2-2; V: TRBV7-2; CDR3: ASRLAGLANTGELF
size: -; J: TRBJ2-5; V: TRBV11-3; CDR3: AGSWTQY
size: -; J: TRBJ2-5; V: TRBV18; CDR3: ASSPHAGRETQY
size: -; J: TRBJ1-5; V: TRBV27; CDR3: ASRPLAQQGSFDQPQH
size: few; J: TRBJ2-6; V: TRBV5-1; CDR3: ASSLGDRVSGANVLT
size: -; J: TRBJ1-1; V: TRBV5-6; CDR3: ASSPSTGATEAF
size: few; J: TRBJ2-3; V: TRBV28; CDR3: ASSLWTPTDTQY
size: -; J: TRBJ1-1; V: TRBV5-1; CDR3: ASRPRVNTEAF